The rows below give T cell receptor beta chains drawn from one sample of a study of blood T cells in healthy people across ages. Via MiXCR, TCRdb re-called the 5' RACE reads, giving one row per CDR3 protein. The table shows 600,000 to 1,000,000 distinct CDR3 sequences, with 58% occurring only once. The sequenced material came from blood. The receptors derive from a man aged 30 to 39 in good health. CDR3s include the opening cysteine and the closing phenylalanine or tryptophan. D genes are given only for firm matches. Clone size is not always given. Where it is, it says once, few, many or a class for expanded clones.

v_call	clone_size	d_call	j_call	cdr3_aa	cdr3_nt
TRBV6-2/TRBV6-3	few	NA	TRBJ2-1	CASNPGEGNEQFF	TGTGCCAGCAACCCTGGGGAAGGCAATGAGCAGTTCTTC
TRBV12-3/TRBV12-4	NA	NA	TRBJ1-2	CASSFAGDYYGNTF	TGTGCCAGCAGTTTTGCAGGGGATTACTATGGCAACACCTTC
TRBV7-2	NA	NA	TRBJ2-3	CASSSSADTQYF	TGTGCCAGCAGCTCTTCCGCAGATACGCAGTATTTT
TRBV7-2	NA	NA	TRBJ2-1	CASSLGGGEFYNEQFF	TGTGCCAGCAGCTTAGGGGGCGGGGAGTTCTACAATGAGCAGTTCTTC
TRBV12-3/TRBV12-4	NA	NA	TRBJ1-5	CASGSGGGQPQHF	TGTGCCAGCGGGTCAGGTGGCGGTCAGCCCCAGCATTTT
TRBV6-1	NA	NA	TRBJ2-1	CASPDKRGNEQFF	TGTGCCAGCCCTGATAAGAGGGGAAATGAGCAGTTCTTC
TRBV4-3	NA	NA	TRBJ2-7	CASSQDQGVSVFPYEQYF	TGCGCCAGCAGCCAAGATCAAGGGGTTAGTGTATTTCCCTACGAGCAGTACTTC
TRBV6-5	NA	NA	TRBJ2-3	CASSLLDPTTDTQYF	TGTGCCAGCAGTCTGCTAGACCCGACCACAGATACGCAGTATTTT
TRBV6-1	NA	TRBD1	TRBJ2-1	CASRGTGGRVHNEQFF	TGTGCCAGCAGGGGGACAGGGGGTCGGGTCCACAATGAGCAGTTCTTC
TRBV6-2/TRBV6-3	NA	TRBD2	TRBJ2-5	CASRGGGARGTQYF	TGTGCCAGCAGGGGCGGGGGGGCACGTGGGACCCAGTACTTC
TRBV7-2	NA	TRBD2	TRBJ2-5	CASSSTAGGLSETQYF	TGTGCCAGCAGCTCCACAGCGGGGGGGCTGTCGGAGACCCAGTACTTC
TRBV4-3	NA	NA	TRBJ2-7	CASSQEVPGPGIYEQYF	TGCGCCAGCAGCCAAGAGGTTCCCGGGCCAGGGATCTACGAGCAGTACTTC
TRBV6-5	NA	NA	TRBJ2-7	CASSYSNSGNEQYF	TGTGCCAGCAGTTACTCGAATTCCGGGAACGAGCAGTACTTC
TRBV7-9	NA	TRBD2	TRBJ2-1	CASGLALAGSEQFF	TGTGCCAGCGGCTTAGCACTAGCGGGGAGTGAGCAGTTCTTC
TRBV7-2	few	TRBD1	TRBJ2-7	CASSLAQDRGYEQYF	TGTGCCAGCAGCTTAGCGCAAGACAGGGGTTACGAGCAGTACTTC
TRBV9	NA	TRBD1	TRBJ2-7	CASSVGQGWGYEQYF	TGTGCCAGCAGCGTAGGACAGGGTTGGGGCTACGAGCAGTACTTC